Shown below are 24 T cell receptor beta chains from a single sample sequenced in a study of CD8 T cells in ankylosing spondylitis. Whole-study findings and limits: A motif of 7 to 9 highly homologous TCR beta variants was seen as apparently characteristic of ankylosing spondylitis blood.

Their antigens are not known. MiXCR was run by TCRdb on the 5' RACE reads, yielding one entry per CDR3 protein. This table holds 650,000 to 800,000 distinct CDR3 sequences, around 20% found once. The specimen sequenced was blood, either unsorted or a sorted T cell fraction (not recorded which). The receptor set was obtained from a male donor with ankylosing spondylitis.

This chain connects TRBV4-3 to TRBJ2-7; D assignment may be TRBD1 or TRBD2 (5 bases each). Germline-derived CDR1 and CDR2 are LGHNA and YSLEER. This CDR3 has 14 amino acids. V lost 5 bases and J lost 6, with 17 bases in between. CDR3 sequence (DNA): TGCGCCAGCAGCAGGGGTCGGGGTATCGGCGAGCAGTACTTC. It yields the protein CASSRGRGIGEQYF.

This clonotype appeared a few times. This rearrangement joins TRBV2 to TRBJ2-3, with TRBD2 identical over 9 bases. From germline, CDR1 is SNHLY and CDR2 FYNNEI. This CDR3 comprises 15 residues. V was clipped by 5 bases and J by 2 bases; unmatched bases: 5. The CDR3 region has the DNA TGTGCCAGCAGTATCCGGACTAGCGCCACAGATACGCAGTATTTT. Translation gives CASSIRTSATDTQYF. The whole variable domain, filled in from reference TRBV2 and TRBJ2-3, reads EPEVTQTPSHQVTQMGQEVILRCVPISNHLYFYWYRQILGQKVEFLVSFYNNEISEKSEIFDDQFSVERPDGSNFTLKIRSTKLEDSAMYFCASSIRTSATDTQYFGPGTRLTVL.

This clonotype has only a few counts. The chain combines TRBV4-3 with TRBJ2-5, with 9 nucleotides matching TRBD1. The junction had 12 bases not matched to a gene; V was cut back by 4 bases and J by 6 bases. Per the germline V gene, CDR1 is LGHNA and CDR2 is YSLEER. There are 16 residues in the CDR3. The CDR3: CASSPGGQGGLKTQYF. The CDR3 nucleotides read TGCGCCAGCAGCCCGGGGGGACAGGGCGGTTTGAAGACCCAGTACTTC.

This rearrangement joins TRBV7-3 to TRBJ2-2; 7 nucleotides line up with TRBD2. Germline V lookup: CDR1 SGHTA, CDR2 FQGTGA. V gave up 8 bases and J gave up 4 bases; unmatched junction bases: 4. This CDR3 contains 13 residues. This CDR3 reads CASAGDLTGELFF. CDR3 nucleotides: TGTGCCAGCGCGGGGGATCTCACCGGGGAGCTGTTTTTT.

The rearrangement links TRBV7-2 to TRBJ2-3, with 7 bases aligning to TRBD2. Trimming took 0 bases from V and 4 from J; bases not matched to a gene: 4. The length of the CDR3 is 15 residues. CDR1 SGHTA and CDR2 FQGNSA come from the germline V gene. CDR3 sequence reads: CASSLAGGYADTQYF. Here the CDR3 DNA reads TGTGCCAGCAGCTTAGCGGGAGGGTATGCAGATACGCAGTATTTT.

The chain uses TRBV7-9 and TRBJ1-1; D unresolved. The CDR3 contains 16 residues. The V end was cut by 5 bases, the J end by 0 bases, with 16 bases between. The germline V gene has CDR1 SEHNR and CDR2 FQNEAQ (reference sequence). The CDR3 nucleotides are TGTGCCAGCAGCCCCCGTGAGGTCGGTATGAACACTGAAGCTTTCTTT. It codes for CASSPREVGMNTEAFF. Full variable domain (remainder filled in from reference TRBV7-9 and TRBJ1-1): DTGVSQNPRHKITKRGQNVTFRCDPISEHNRLYWYRQTLGQGPEFLTYFQNEAQLEKSRLLSDRFSAERPKGSFSTLEIQRTEQGDSAMYLCASSPREVGMNTEAFFGQGTRLTVV.

The chain is built from TRBV25-1 and TRBJ1-4; the D gene is possibly TRBD1 (6 bases). V was trimmed by 9 bases and J by 2 bases, leaving 16 bases between them. The CDR3 has 15 residues. Per germline, CDR1 MGHDK and CDR2 SYGVNS. The CDR3 sequence is CASTHRDGTNEKLFF. CDR3 DNA sequence: TGTGCCAGTACACACAGGGATGGCACTAATGAAAAACTGTTTTTT.

The J gene is TRBJ2-3, the V gene TRBV7-9, with 8 bases that match TRBD2. Germline values: CDR1 SEHNR, CDR2 FQNEAQ (reference sequence). V shed 5 bases, J shed 1 base, and the junction held 5 bases outside the gene matches. The CDR3 extends over 15 amino acids. CDR3 DNA: TGTGCCAGCAGCACCGGGAGGGCCGGCACAGATACGCAGTATTTT. Translation gives CASSTGRAGTDTQYF.

This clonotype has a count of ten or more. The rearrangement uses TRBV6-1 and TRBJ2-1; D unclear. The length of the CDR3 is 13 residues. Trimming pared 6 bases from V and 4 bases from J, leaving 10 bases between. Germline assignment: CDR1 MNHNS and CDR2 SASEGT. CDR3 in DNA: TGTGCCAGCAGCCCTTCTCAATACAATGAGCAGTTCTTC. This encodes CASSPSQYNEQFF.

This clonotype was found a few times. The chain uses TRBV7-2 and TRBJ2-2; the D gene is possibly TRBD2 (6 bases). Looked up from germline, CDR1 is SGHTA and CDR2 is FQGNSA. The CDR3 consists of 16 residues. Trimming left V 2 bases short and J 1 base short, with 11 bases between. The CDR3 nucleotides read TGTGCCAGCAGCTTACGAGCTAGCGTGAACACCGGGGAGCTGTTTTTT. This translates into CASSLRASVNTGELFF.

The CDR3, as DNA: TGCAGTGCTAGAGCGATTGACATAGCGGGTCTTCGGAATGAGCAGTTCTTC. Protein: CSARAIDIAGLRNEQFF. V and J are TRBV20-1 and TRBJ2-1; 7 bases fit TRBD2. The V and J ends lost 1 base and 7 bases, in that order; junction bases with no gene match: 16. There are 17 residues in the CDR3. CDR1 and CDR2 from the germline V gene are DFQATT and SNEGSKA (reference sequence).

This clonotype has a count of ten or more. The gene calls are TRBV20-1 and TRBJ1-5, with TRBD1 as a possible D gene (5 bases). Germline V gene sequence: CDR1 DFQATT, CDR2 SNEGSKA (reference sequence). V was cut by 5 bases and J by 8 bases, with 22 bases left in between. CDR3 length equals 15 residues. The chain's CDR3 is CSALQLTGGVKPQHF. CDR3 DNA sequence: TGCAGTGCTTTACAACTAACGGGGGGGGTAAAGCCCCAGCATTTT.

This clonotype has a handful of counts. The rearrangement joins TRBV9 to TRBJ2-1; D is undetermined. Trimming took 2 bases from V and 9 from J, leaving 12 bases between them. Germline V lookup: CDR1 SGDLS, CDR2 YYNGEE. This CDR3 comprises 13 residues. This CDR3 is CASSVYSDGEQFF. CDR3 nucleotide sequence: TGTGCCAGCAGCGTGTACTCGGATGGTGAGCAGTTCTTC. The entire variable domain, with the rest obtained from reference TRBV9 and TRBJ2-1, is as follows: DSGVTQTPKHLITATGQRVTLRCSPRSGDLSVYWYQQSLDQGLQFLIQYYNGEERAKGNILERFSAQQFPDLHSELNLSSLELGDSALYFCASSVYSDGEQFFGPGTRLTVL.

There are a few counts of this clonotype. The rearrangement uses TRBV4-1 and TRBJ1-6; D perhaps matches TRBD1 (5 bases). V was pared by 5 bases and J by 4 bases, with 15 bases between. Germline lookup yields CDR1 MGHRA and CDR2 YSYEKL. This CDR3 comprises 16 residues. DNA for the CDR3: TGCGCCAGCAGCGACTTGGGCAGGGATTATAATTCACCCCTCCACTTT. Protein sequence: CASSDLGRDYNSPLHF.

Written as DNA, the CDR3 is TGTGCCAGCAGTCCAACCGGACAGGGCGGTCAGCCCCAGCATTTT. It translates to CASSPTGQGGQPQHF. This chain joins TRBV6-4 and TRBJ1-5; 8 nucleotides line up with TRBD1. Germline trimming cut 5 bases from V and 6 bases from J; bases unmatched to any gene: 9. CDR1 is MRHNA, CDR2 SNTAGT, per germline. This CDR3 has 15 residues.

Many counts were recorded for this clonotype. This rearrangement joins TRBV20-1 to TRBJ1-1, with D hard to call. V was trimmed by 6 bases and J by 1 base, leaving 12 bases between them. Per germline, CDR1 DFQATT and CDR2 SNEGSKA (reference sequence). CDR3 length equals 13 residues. In DNA, the CDR3 is TGCAGTGCCCCGGCCCCCCAGAACACTGAAGCTTTCTTT. Protein product: CSAPAPQNTEAFF.

In its sample, this clonotype was seen a few times. This chain uses TRBV20-1 with TRBJ2-1, with unresolved D. CDR3 length: 11 residues. The ends were cut back, 3 bases at V and 6 bases at J, with 6 bases in the middle. Germline V gene sequence: CDR1 DFQATT, CDR2 SNEGSKA (reference sequence). The CDR3 sequence: CSARPANEQFF. The DNA of the CDR3 is TGCAGTGCTAGGCCAGCCAATGAGCAGTTCTTC.

This clonotype was seen more than once but under ten times. This chain links TRBV15 with TRBJ2-3, with D unresolved. The CDR3 extends over 16 amino acids. Germline CDR1 is LNHNV and CDR2 is YYDKDF (reference sequence). Trimming took off 1 base at V and 0 bases at J, with 11 bases between the two ends. CDR3 DNA: TGTGCCACCAGCAGAGTGTCGGCGGAAAGCACAGATACGCAGTATTTT. This gives the protein CATSRVSAESTDTQYF.

This clonotype was found many times. The V and J genes are TRBV12-3 or TRBV12-4 and TRBJ2-1, with 8 bases aligning to TRBD2. The CDR3 has 15 residues. The trim removed 6 bases at V and 0 bases at J, leaving 4 bases unmatched. The CDR3 nucleotides are TGTGCCAGCAGCTTAAGCGGGAGCTCCTACAATGAGCAGTTCTTC. It translates to CASSLSGSSYNEQFF.

This clonotype has more than one count but fewer than ten. The chain uses TRBV11-2 and TRBJ1-1; D is undetermined. This CDR3 is 15 amino acids long. V lost 6 bases, J lost 0 bases, and 14 bases lay in between. Germline assignment: CDR1 SGHAT and CDR2 FQNNGV. The CDR3 nucleotides read TGTGCCAGCAGGGGAATACACACTTTGAACACTGAAGCTTTCTTT. Amino acid sequence: CASRGIHTLNTEAFF.

The chain uses TRBV20-1 and TRBJ2-2; unclear D gene. This CDR3 has 13 residues. From germline, CDR1 is DFQATT and CDR2 SNEGSKA (reference sequence). The germline V and J ends were trimmed by 6 bases and 0 bases, with 8 bases remaining between them. The CDR3 DNA reads TGCAGTGCGGAGACTCCGAACACCGGGGAGCTGTTTTTT. It encodes CSAETPNTGELFF.

This clonotype was detected once. This chain uses TRBV28 with TRBJ1-5; maybe TRBD1 (5 bases). The CDR3 is made up of 14 amino acids. Trimming took off 6 bases at V and 4 bases at J, with 13 bases between the two ends. CDR1 and CDR2 from the germline V gene are MDHEN and SYDVKM. The CDR3 DNA is TGTGCCAGCAGCGGACATGCTGGTAATCAGCCCCAGCATTTT. As protein: CASSGHAGNQPQHF.

This clonotype was picked up a small number of times. The chain links TRBV3-1 to TRBJ2-5, with unresolved D. This CDR3 is built from 15 residues. Germline values: CDR1 LGHDT, CDR2 YNNKEL (reference sequence). The V end was cut by 5 bases, the J end by 1 base, with 14 bases between. CDR3 in DNA: TGTGCCAGCAGCAACAGACGGACGGTCCAAGAGACCCAGTACTTC. It specifies CASSNRRTVQETQYF.

This clonotype was counted between two and nine times. V and J are TRBV15 and TRBJ2-2; 10 bases agree with TRBD1. Trimming cost V 2 bases and J 6 bases; bases outside gene matches: 6. Per germline, CDR1 LNHNV and CDR2 YYDKDF (reference sequence). CDR3 length: 16 residues. The CDR3 protein is CATSRYGTGDAGELFF. The CDR3 nucleotides are TGTGCCACCAGCAGATACGGGACAGGGGATGCCGGGGAGCTGTTTTTT.